A selection of T cell receptor beta chains follows, all from one sample in a study of cytomegalovirus exposure and HLA in healthy donors. Data came from immunoSEQ multiplex PCR; TCRdb stores just in-frame clones and leaves some out. Of around 150,000 clones in the sample, just under 85% were seen once. The specimen was PBMCs. The origin of the receptors is a man younger than 45 in good health and CMV-seropositive. Each CDR3 is given with its conserved first and last residue.

V gene,CDR3 protein
TRBV6-5,CASTPWGGGSEAFF
TRBV11-2,CASSPGGAQKLFF
TRBV29-1,CSAREHENTEAFF
TRBV29-1,CSVGSTGAYEQYF
TRBV7-9,CASSYPGNYGYTF
TRBV5-4,CASTSGSGLAGGGTDTQYF
TRBV4-3,CASSQDLAQGVISGYTF
TRBV6-6,CASSYLGAYEQYF
TRBV10-1,CASIFRTRSTDTQYF
TRBV7-2,CASSRWASGGYNEQFF
TRBV5-1,CASSTGLYGYTF
TRBV2,CASSDRDNEQYF
TRBV10-3,CAIKGRSGGSYSTDTQYF
TRBV11-1,CASSPVAGLSGYTF
TRBV5-1,CASSLAGGTGNYNEQFF
TRBV4-3,CASTKDTGGHGGNTIYF
TRBV5-1,CASSPGQLSYNEQFF
TRBV10-3,CAISPEDLQGSGETQYF
TRBV4-1,CASSGQGKVNQPQHF